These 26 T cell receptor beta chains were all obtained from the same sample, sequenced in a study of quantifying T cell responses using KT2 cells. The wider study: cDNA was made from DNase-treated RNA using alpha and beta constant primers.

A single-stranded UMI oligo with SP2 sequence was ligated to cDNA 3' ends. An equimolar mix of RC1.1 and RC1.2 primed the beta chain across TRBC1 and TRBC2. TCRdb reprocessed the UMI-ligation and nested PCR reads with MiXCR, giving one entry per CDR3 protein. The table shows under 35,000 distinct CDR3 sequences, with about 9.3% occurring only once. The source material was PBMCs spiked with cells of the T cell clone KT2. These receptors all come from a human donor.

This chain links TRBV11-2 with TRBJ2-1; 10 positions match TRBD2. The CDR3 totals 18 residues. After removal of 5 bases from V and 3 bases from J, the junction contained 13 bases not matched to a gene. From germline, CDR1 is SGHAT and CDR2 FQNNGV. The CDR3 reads CASSPFLLAGGNYNEQFF. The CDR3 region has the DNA TGTGCCAGCAGCCCCTTTCTTTTAGCGGGGGGTAACTACAATGAGCAGTTCTTC.

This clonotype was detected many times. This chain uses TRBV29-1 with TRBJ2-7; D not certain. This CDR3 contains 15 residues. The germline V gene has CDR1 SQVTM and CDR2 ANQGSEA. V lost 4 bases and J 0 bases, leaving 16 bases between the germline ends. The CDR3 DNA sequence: TGCAGCGTTGGAGGCGGCGAAACCTTCTCCTACGAGCAGTACTTC. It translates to CSVGGGETFSYEQYF.

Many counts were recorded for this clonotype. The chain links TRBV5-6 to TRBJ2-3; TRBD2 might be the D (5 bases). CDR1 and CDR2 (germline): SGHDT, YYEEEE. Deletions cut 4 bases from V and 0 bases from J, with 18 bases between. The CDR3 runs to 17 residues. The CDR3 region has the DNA TGTGCCAGCAGCCGGGCAATAGTACTAGGGAGCACAGATACGCAGTATTTT. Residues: CASSRAIVLGSTDTQYF.

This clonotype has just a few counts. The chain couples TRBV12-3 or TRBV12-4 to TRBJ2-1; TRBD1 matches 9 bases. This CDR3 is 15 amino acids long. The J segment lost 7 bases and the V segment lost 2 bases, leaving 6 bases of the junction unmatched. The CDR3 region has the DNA TGTGCCAGCAGTTTAACGACAGGGGGTATAAATGAGCAGTTCTTC. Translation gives CASSLTTGGINEQFF.

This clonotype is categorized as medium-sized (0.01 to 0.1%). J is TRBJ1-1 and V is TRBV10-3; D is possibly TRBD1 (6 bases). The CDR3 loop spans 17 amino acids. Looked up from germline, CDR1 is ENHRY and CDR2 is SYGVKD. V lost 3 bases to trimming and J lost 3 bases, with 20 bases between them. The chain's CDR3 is CAISDPYHQTGHTEAFF. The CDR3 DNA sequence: TGTGCCATCAGTGACCCCTACCATCAGACAGGACACACTGAAGCTTTCTTT.

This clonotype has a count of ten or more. The CDR3 DNA is TGTGCCAGCAGCCTCTCCCCTAGCGGGTTGCAGGGGGAGCAGTACTTC. This sequence encodes CASSLSPSGLQGEQYF. The chain links TRBV6-5 to TRBJ2-7; 8 bases are shared with TRBD2. Germline V gene data show CDR1 as MNHEY and CDR2 as SVGAGI. This CDR3 has 16 residues. V lost 6 bases and J lost 7; bases outside the gene matches: 17.

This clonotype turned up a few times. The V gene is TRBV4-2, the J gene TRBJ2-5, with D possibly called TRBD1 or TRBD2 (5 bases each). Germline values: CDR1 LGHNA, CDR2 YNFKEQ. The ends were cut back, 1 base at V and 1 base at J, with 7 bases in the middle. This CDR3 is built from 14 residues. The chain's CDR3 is CASSQAGTQETQYF. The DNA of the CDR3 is TGTGCCAGCAGCCAAGCAGGGACCCAAGAGACCCAGTACTTC.

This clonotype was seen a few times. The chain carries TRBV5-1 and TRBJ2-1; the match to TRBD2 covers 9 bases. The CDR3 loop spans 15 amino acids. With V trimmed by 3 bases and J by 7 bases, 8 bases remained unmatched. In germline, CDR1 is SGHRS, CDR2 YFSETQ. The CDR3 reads CASSWEAREGNEQFF. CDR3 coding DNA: TGCGCCAGCAGCTGGGAGGCGCGGGAGGGAAATGAGCAGTTCTTC.

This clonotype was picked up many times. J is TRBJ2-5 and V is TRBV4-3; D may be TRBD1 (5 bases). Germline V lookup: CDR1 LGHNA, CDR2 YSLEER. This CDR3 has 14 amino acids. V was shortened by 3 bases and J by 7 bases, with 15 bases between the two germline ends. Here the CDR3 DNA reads TGCGCCAGCAGCCAGGACACCGAACCTGGGACCCAGTACTTC. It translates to CASSQDTEPGTQYF.

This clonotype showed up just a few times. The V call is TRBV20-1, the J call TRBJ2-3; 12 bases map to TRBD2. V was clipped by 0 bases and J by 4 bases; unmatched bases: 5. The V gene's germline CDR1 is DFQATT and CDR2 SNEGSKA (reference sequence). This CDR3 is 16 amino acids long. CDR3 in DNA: TGCAGTGCTAGAGATCTAGCGGGGGGGCCCCCAGATACGCAGTATTTT. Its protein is CSARDLAGGPPDTQYF.

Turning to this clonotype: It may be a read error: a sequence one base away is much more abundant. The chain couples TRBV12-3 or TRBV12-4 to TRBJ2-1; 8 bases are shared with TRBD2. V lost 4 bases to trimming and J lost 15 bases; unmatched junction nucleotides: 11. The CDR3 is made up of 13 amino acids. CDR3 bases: TGTGCCAGCAGTTCTGGTAGCGGGGCGGCCTGGTTCTTC. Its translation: CASSSGSGAAWFF.

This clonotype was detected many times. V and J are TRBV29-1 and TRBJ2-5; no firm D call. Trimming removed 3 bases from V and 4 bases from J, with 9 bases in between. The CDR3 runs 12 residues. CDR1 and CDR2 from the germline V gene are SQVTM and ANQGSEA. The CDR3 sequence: CSVDPWGETQYF. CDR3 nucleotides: TGCAGCGTTGACCCATGGGGAGAGACCCAGTACTTC.

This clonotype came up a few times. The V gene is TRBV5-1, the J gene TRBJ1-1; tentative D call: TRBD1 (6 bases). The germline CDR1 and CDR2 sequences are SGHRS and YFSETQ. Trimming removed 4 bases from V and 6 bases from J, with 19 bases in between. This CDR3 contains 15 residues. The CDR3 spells CASSPARGRLPEAFF. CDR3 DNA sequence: TGCGCCAGCAGCCCTGCTCGGGGGCGGCTCCCTGAAGCTTTCTTT.

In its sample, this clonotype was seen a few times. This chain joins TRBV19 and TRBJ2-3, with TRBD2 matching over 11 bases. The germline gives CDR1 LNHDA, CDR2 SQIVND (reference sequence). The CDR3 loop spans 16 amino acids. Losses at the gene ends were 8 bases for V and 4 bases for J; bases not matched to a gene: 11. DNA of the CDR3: TGTGCCAGTGCAACGACTAGCGGGACAGGGTCAGATACGCAGTATTTT. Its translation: CASATTSGTGSDTQYF. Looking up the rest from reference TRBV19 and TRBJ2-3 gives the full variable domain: DGGITQSPKYLFRKEGQNVTLSCEQNLNHDAMYWYRQDPGQGLRLIYYSQIVNDFQKGDIAEGYSVSREKKESFPLTVTSAQKNPTAFYLCASATTSGTGSDTQYFGPGTRLTVL.

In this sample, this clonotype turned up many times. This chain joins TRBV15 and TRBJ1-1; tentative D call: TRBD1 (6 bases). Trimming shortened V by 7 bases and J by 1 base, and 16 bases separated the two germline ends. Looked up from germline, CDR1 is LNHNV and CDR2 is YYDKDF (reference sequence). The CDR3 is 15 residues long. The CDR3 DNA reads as TGTGCCACCATCCCCCCGGGGGCGCCGAACACTGAAGCTTTCTTT. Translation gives CATIPPGAPNTEAFF.

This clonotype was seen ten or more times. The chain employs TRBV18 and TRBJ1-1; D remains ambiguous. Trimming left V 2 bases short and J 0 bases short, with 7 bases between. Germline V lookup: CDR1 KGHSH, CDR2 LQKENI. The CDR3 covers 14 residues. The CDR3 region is CASSPTKVNTEAFF. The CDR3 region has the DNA TGTGCCAGCTCACCAACTAAGGTGAACACTGAAGCTTTCTTT.

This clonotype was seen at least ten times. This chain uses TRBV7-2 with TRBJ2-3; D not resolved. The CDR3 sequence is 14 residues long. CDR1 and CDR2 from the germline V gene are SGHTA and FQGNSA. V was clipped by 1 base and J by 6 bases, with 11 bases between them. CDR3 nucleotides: TGTGCCAGCAGCTTAGTCCTGGGTATGGATACGCAGTATTTT. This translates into CASSLVLGMDTQYF. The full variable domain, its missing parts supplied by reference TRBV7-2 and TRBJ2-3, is GAGVSQSPSNKVTEKGKDVELRCDPISGHTALYWYRQSLGQGLEFLIYFQGNSAPDKSGLPSDRFSAERTGGSVSTLTIQRTQQEDSAVYLCASSLVLGMDTQYFGPGTRLTVL.

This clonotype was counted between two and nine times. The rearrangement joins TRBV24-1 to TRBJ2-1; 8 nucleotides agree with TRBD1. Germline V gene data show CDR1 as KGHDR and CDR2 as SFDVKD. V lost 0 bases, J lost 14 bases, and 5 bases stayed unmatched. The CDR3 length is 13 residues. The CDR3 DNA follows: TGTGCCACCAGTGATTTGCGGGCACAGGGGGAGTTCTTC. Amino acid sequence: CATSDLRAQGEFF.

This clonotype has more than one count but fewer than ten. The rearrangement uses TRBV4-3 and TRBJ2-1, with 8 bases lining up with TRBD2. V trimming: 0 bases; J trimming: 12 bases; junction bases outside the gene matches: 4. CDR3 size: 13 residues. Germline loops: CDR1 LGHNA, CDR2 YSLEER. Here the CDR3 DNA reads TGCGCCAGCAGCCAAGATTCCGGGGGGGCGCAGTTCTTC. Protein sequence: CASSQDSGGAQFF.

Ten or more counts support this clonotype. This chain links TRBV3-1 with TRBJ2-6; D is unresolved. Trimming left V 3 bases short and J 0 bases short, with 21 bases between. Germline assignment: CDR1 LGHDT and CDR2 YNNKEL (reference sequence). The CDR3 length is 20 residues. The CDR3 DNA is TGTGCCAGCAGCCACCCAAGTAGGACGAGGCTGACCTCTGGGGCCAACGTCCTGACTTTC. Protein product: CASSHPSRTRLTSGANVLTF.

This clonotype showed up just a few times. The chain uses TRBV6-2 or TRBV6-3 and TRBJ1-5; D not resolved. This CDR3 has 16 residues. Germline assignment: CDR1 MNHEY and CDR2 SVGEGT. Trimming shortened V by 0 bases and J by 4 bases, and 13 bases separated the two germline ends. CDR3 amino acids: CASSYSGLDTNQPQHF. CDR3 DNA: TGTGCCAGCAGTTACTCGGGCCTGGATACGAATCAGCCCCAGCATTTT.

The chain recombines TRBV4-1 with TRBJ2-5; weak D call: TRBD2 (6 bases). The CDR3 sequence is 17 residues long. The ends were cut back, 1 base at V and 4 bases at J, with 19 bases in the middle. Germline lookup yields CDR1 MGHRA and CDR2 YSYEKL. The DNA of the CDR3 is TGCGCCAGCAGCCAAGGTTCCGGGACGGGACTTAGAGAGACCCAGTACTTC. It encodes CASSQGSGTGLRETQYF.

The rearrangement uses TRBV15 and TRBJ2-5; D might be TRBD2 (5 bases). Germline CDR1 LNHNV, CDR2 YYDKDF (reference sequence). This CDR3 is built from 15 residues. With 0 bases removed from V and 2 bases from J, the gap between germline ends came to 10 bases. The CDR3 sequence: CATSRDRTAQETQYF. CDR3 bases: TGTGCCACCAGCAGAGACCGGACTGCTCAAGAGACCCAGTACTTC.

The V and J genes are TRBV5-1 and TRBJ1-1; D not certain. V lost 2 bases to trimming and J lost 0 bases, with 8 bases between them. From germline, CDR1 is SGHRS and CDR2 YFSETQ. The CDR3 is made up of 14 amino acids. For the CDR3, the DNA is TGCGCCAGCAGCTTAGGGCCGGTGAACACTGAAGCTTTCTTT. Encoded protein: CASSLGPVNTEAFF.

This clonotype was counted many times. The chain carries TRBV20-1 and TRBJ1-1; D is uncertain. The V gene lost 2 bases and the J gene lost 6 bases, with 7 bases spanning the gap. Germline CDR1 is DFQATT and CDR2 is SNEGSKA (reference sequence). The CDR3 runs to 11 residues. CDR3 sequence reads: CSARLSAEAFF. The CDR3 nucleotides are TGCAGTGCTAGACTCAGCGCTGAAGCTTTCTTT.

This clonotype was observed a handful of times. The CDR3 spells CASRRGTTSYNEQFF. CDR3 nucleotide sequence: TGCGCCAGCAGAAGAGGGACTACTTCTTACAATGAGCAGTTCTTC. The V and J genes are TRBV10-2 and TRBJ2-1; 7 bases map to TRBD2. J was trimmed by 4 bases and V by 6 bases; bases with no gene match: 9. CDR1 and CDR2 (germline): WSHSY, SAAADI. The CDR3 has 15 residues.